Listed here is a single T cell receptor beta chain. Its cognate antigen is unknown. The data derive from a study of cytomegalovirus exposure and HLA in healthy donors. Study-level findings and limits: The sole available immune exposure information was CMV serostatus.

Primers included in the PCR were 60 Vbeta and 13 Jbeta primers. This table comes from immunoSEQ multiplex PCR, and its TCRdb copy is limited to in-frame clones, with some not included. The sample spans 150,000 to 200,000 clones; the ten largest clones claim around 0.7%. With 0 bases removed from V and 3 bases from J, the gap between germline ends came to 10 bases. Germline assignment: CDR1 SGHRS and CDR2 YFSETQ. This CDR3 contains 14 residues. Sequencing used PBMCs. The genes are TRBV5-1 and TRBJ2-7; D unresolved. The TCR originated in a boy under 18 in good health and CMV-seronegative. The CDR3 sequence is CASSLGQADYEQYF. CDR3 sequence (DNA): TGCGCCAGCAGCTTGGGGCAGGCAGACTACGAGCAGTACTTC.